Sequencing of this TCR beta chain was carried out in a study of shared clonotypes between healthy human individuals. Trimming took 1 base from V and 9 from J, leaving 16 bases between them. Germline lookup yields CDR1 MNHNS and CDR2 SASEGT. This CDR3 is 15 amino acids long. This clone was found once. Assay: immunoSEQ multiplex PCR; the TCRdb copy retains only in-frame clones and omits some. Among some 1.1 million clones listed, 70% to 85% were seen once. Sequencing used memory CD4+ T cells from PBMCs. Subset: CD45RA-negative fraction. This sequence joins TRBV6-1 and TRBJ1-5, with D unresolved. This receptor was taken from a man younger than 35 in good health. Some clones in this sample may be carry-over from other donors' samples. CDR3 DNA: TGTGCCAGCAGTGAAGGCCAGGCCCTAGAGTGGCCCCAGCATTTT. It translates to CASSEGQALEWPQHF.